This T cell receptor (beta chain) originates from a study of technical replicates of blood from several donors. Using immunoSEQ multiplex PCR, the repertoire was profiled, and TCRdb retains in-frame clones only, with some absent. This table has approximately 85,000 clones, about 91% appearing once. This CDR3 has 15 amino acids. V was clipped by 3 bases and J by 4 bases; unmatched bases: 6. Germline loops: CDR1 SGHRS, CDR2 YFSETQ. The source material was T cells isolated from PBMCs. The origin of this receptor is a human donor in good health. The chain uses TRBV5-1 and TRBJ2-5, with 10 bases lining up with TRBD2. In DNA form, the CDR3 reads TGCGCCAGCAGCTGGGTAGCGGGAGGCTCAGAGACCCAGTACTTC. Translating gives CASSWVAGGSETQYF.